These 23 T cell receptor beta chains share one sample of origin, sequenced in a study of CD8 T cells in Susac syndrome. A quantity of about 0.5 to 1 ug RNA underwent reverse transcription using random hexamers. TCRdb analysed the immunoSEQ multiplex PCR reads with MiXCR anew, one entry per CDR3 protein. The sample records 65,000 to 100,000 distinct CDR3 sequences, 90% to 97% being singletons. Sequences were obtained from CD8+ T cells from PBMCs. The receptor source for this set is a human donor with Susac syndrome.

The chain recombines TRBV7-9 with TRBJ2-1; 8 nucleotides line up with TRBD1. Germline V gives CDR1 SEHNR, CDR2 FQNEAQ (reference sequence). After removal of 4 bases from V and 15 bases from J, the junction contained 8 bases not matched to a gene. The CDR3 extends over 12 amino acids. The CDR3 here is CASSSDRGLGFF. CDR3 bases: TGTGCCAGCAGCTCCGACAGGGGACTGGGGTTCTTC.

The chain combines TRBV5-1 with TRBJ1-1; D perhaps matches TRBD1 (5 bases). Per germline, CDR1 SGHRS and CDR2 YFSETQ. There are 13 residues in the CDR3. V lost 4 bases and J lost 4, with 11 bases in between. The CDR3 protein is CASSETVATEAFF. DNA of the CDR3: TGCGCCAGCAGCGAGACAGTGGCCACTGAAGCTTTCTTT.

V and J are TRBV5-4 and TRBJ2-1; D might be TRBD1 (5 bases). The CDR3 covers 15 residues. The V gene's germline CDR1 is SGHNT and CDR2 YYREEE (reference sequence). V gave up 5 bases and J gave up 7 bases, with 19 bases separating them. Here the CDR3 reads CASREWGSRENEQFF. In DNA form, the CDR3 reads TGTGCCAGCAGAGAGTGGGGCTCCAGAGAGAATGAGCAGTTCTTC.

The rearrangement joins TRBV7-9 to TRBJ2-5; maybe TRBD1 (5 bases). The V end was cut by 5 bases, the J end by 5 bases, with 12 bases between. CDR3 size: 13 residues. The V gene's germline CDR1 is SEHNR and CDR2 FQNEAQ (reference sequence). CDR3 residues: CASSPSGMETQYF. The CDR3 region has the DNA TGTGCCAGCAGCCCCTCAGGGATGGAGACCCAGTACTTC. Based on the CDR3 plus reference TRBV7-9 and TRBJ2-5, the full variable domain is DTGVSQNPRHKITKRGQNVTFRCDPISEHNRLYWYRQTLGQGPEFLTYFQNEAQLEKSRLLSDRFSAERPKGSFSTLEIQRTEQGDSAMYLCASSPSGMETQYFGPGTRLLVL.

The V and J genes are TRBV27 and TRBJ1-2, with TRBD1 matching 10 bases. V shed 6 bases, J shed 2 bases, and the junction held 6 bases outside the gene matches. Germline lookup yields CDR1 MNHEY and CDR2 SMNVEV (reference sequence). There are 15 residues in the CDR3. This chain's CDR3 is CASSTGQGVNYGYTF. DNA of the CDR3: TGTGCCAGCAGCACAGGACAGGGGGTGAACTATGGCTACACCTTC.

The chain employs TRBV6-2 or TRBV6-3 and TRBJ2-7; tentative D call: TRBD2 (5 bases). The CDR3 is 12 residues long. V lost 6 bases, J lost 6 bases, and 12 bases lay in between. Per germline, CDR1 MNHEY and CDR2 SVGEGT. The CDR3 sequence: CASSFGEGEQYV. The CDR3 DNA sequence: TGTGCCAGCAGCTTCGGGGAAGGCGAGCAGTACGTC.

In DNA form, the CDR3 reads TGTGCCAGCAGGCCTGGGGCCAACGTCCTGACTTTC. This sequence encodes CASRPGANVLTF. This chain connects TRBV7-9 to TRBJ2-6; no reliable D call. V lost 6 bases to trimming and J lost 2 bases, with 2 bases between them. Germline-derived CDR1 and CDR2 are SEHNR and FQNEAQ (reference sequence). This CDR3 is 12 amino acids long. Complete variable domain (other parts from reference TRBV7-9 and TRBJ2-6): DTGVSQNPRHKITKRGQNVTFRCDPISEHNRLYWYRQTLGQGPEFLTYFQNEAQLEKSRLLSDRFSAERPKGSFSTLEIQRTEQGDSAMYLCASRPGANVLTFGAGSRLTVL.

The chain recombines TRBV5-1 with TRBJ2-5; D is ambiguous. The CDR3 length is 11 residues. Between the trimmed V and J ends, which lost 4 bases and 7 bases, there was a span of 8 bases. Germline V gene data show CDR1 as SGHRS and CDR2 as YFSETQ. CDR3: CASSSKGTQYF. CDR3 sequence (DNA): TGCGCCAGCAGCAGCAAGGGGACCCAGTACTTC.

V usage is TRBV4-1 and J usage is TRBJ2-5; D is ambiguous. The CDR3 spans 12 residues. V was shortened by 6 bases and J by 3 bases, with 8 bases between the two germline ends. Germline V CDR1 and CDR2: MGHRA, YSYEKL. In DNA form, the CDR3 reads TGCGCCAGCAGTCCCATAGAAGAGACCCAGTACTTC. This encodes CASSPIEETQYF.

Note on this clonotype: The germline gene is not matched at one end of the junction; a read error may be the cause. V usage is TRBV29-1 and J usage is TRBJ1-2; 7 bases fit TRBD1. The CDR3 runs 13 residues. Germline values: CDR1 SQVTM, CDR2 ANQGSEA. The chain's CDR3 is CSVEDRVPYGYTF. DNA of the CDR3: TGCAGCGTAGAAGACAGGGTGCCCTATGGCTACACCTTC.

V is TRBV5-1 and J is TRBJ2-1; the D is unclear. Germline lookup yields CDR1 SGHRS and CDR2 YFSETQ. Between the trimmed V and J ends, which lost 0 bases and 2 bases, there was a span of 3 bases. This CDR3 spans 13 amino acids. CDR3 sequence: CASSLVPYNEQFF. The CDR3 bases are TGCGCCAGCAGCTTGGTTCCCTACAATGAGCAGTTCTTC.

V usage is TRBV29-1 and J usage is TRBJ2-4, with 8 nucleotides matching TRBD2. Germline V gives CDR1 SQVTM, CDR2 ANQGSEA. J gave up 6 bases and V 0 bases, and 7 bases lay outside the gene matches. This CDR3 spans 15 amino acids. The CDR3 loop reads CSVEDPGLDLNIQYF. In DNA, the CDR3 is TGCAGCGTTGAAGATCCGGGACTAGATTTAAACATTCAGTACTTC.

The J gene is TRBJ2-3, the V gene TRBV18; D call uncertain. The CDR3 runs to 13 residues. The V and J ends lost 6 bases and 3 bases respectively, with 10 bases between them. Per germline, CDR1 KGHSH and CDR2 LQKENI. Here the CDR3 DNA reads TGTGCCAGCTCCCCTTCGAAAACAGATACGCAGTATTTT. It codes for CASSPSKTDTQYF.

V gene TRBV12-3 or TRBV12-4 combines with J gene TRBJ2-7; tentatively, D is TRBD2 (6 bases). The CDR3 spans 14 residues. Trimming removed 6 bases at V and 0 bases at J, with 12 bases between. As DNA, the CDR3 is TGTGCCAGCAGGCGGGATACGAACTCCTACGAGCAGTACTTC. Its translation: CASRRDTNSYEQYF.

This sequence joins TRBV29-1 and TRBJ2-1; D perhaps matches TRBD1 (5 bases). CDR1 is SQVTM and CDR2 is ANQGSEA in the germline V gene. CDR3 length: 16 amino acids. V dropped 6 bases and J dropped 0 bases, with 18 bases sitting between them. The CDR3 bases are TGCAGCGTCCAAGGGATGAAGGGGTCCTCCTACAATGAGCAGTTCTTC. Its protein product is CSVQGMKGSSYNEQFF.

This clonotype was recorded once. DNA for the CDR3: TGTGCCAGCAGGACGCAGGGGGCGGCCAAAAACATTCAGTACTTC. The encoded protein is CASRTQGAAKNIQYF. The V call is TRBV13, the J call TRBJ2-4, with 8 bases matching TRBD1. Germline V lookup: CDR1 PRHDT, CDR2 FYEKMQ (reference sequence). CDR3 length: 15 residues. With V trimmed by 6 bases and J by 1 base, 5 bases remained unmatched.

The chain joins TRBV7-9 to TRBJ1-5, with D unresolved. The CDR3 is made up of 12 amino acids. Trimming cost V 1 base and J 7 bases, with 5 bases left between them. CDR1 is SEHNR, CDR2 FQNEAQ, per germline (reference sequence). CDR3 sequence reads: CASSLGEQPQHF. Here the CDR3 DNA reads TGTGCCAGCAGCTTAGGGGAACAGCCCCAGCATTTT.

The chain has TRBV9 and TRBJ1-1; D is undetermined. With 2 bases removed from V and 1 base from J, the gap between germline ends came to 6 bases. CDR3 length equals 13 residues. CDR1 and CDR2 (germline): SGDLS, YYNGEE. CDR3 coding DNA: TGTGCCAGCAGCGTGGAGAGGAACACTGAAGCTTTCTTT. Its translation is CASSVERNTEAFF.

The chain recombines TRBV20-1 with TRBJ1-1; 12 bases align to TRBD1. This CDR3 region has 16 residues. V lost 2 bases, J lost 3 bases, and 7 bases stayed unmatched. Germline V gene sequence: CDR1 DFQATT, CDR2 SNEGSKA (reference sequence). Here the CDR3 reads CSARNRDRGLDTEAFF. The CDR3 DNA reads as TGCAGTGCTAGAAACCGGGACAGGGGGCTGGACACTGAAGCTTTCTTT.

The chain has TRBV12-3 or TRBV12-4 and TRBJ1-1, with a possible D match to TRBD1 (5 bases). V lost 8 bases, J lost 6 bases, and 10 bases lay in between. The CDR3 is made up of 11 amino acids. This CDR3 is CASLGGAEAFF. In DNA, the CDR3 is TGTGCCAGCCTGGGAGGGGCTGAAGCTTTCTTT.

This chain connects TRBV20-1 to TRBJ2-2; no clear D. This CDR3 is built from 11 residues. V dropped 5 bases and J dropped 4 bases, with 5 bases sitting between them. Germline CDR1 is DFQATT and CDR2 is SNEGSKA (reference sequence). The CDR3 sequence: CSAPSTGELFF. The CDR3, as DNA: TGCAGTGCTCCCTCCACCGGGGAGCTGTTTTTT.

The V gene is TRBV15, the J gene TRBJ1-5, with TRBD1 as a possible D gene (6 bases). The CDR3 extends over 16 amino acids. V was cut by 3 bases and J by 0 bases, with 12 bases left in between. In germline, CDR1 is LNHNV, CDR2 YYDKDF (reference sequence). CDR3 sequence: CATSSPDSYSNQPQHF. The CDR3 bases are TGTGCCACCAGCAGCCCGGACAGCTATAGCAATCAGCCCCAGCATTTT.

The chain uses TRBV28 and TRBJ2-2, with 7 bases aligning to TRBD1. This CDR3 region has 17 residues. The germline V gene encodes CDR1 MDHEN and CDR2 SYDVKM. The V segment lost 6 bases and the J segment 7 bases; nucleotides outside the gene matches: 17. This CDR3 is CASRPGTATRLDGELFF. CDR3 nucleotide sequence: TGTGCCAGCAGGCCTGGGACAGCCACCCGACTCGACGGGGAGCTGTTTTTT.